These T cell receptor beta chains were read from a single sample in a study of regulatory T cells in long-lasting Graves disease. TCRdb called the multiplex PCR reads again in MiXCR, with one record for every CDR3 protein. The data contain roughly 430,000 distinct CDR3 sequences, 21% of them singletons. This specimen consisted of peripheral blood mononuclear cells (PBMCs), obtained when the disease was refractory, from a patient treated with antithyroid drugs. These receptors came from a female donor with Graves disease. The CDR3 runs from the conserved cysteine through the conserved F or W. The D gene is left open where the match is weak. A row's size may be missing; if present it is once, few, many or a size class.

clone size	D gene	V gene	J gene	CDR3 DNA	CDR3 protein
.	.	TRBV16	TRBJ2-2	TGTGCCAGCAGCCAATCGATTGGCAGGCAGAACACCGGGGAGCTGTTTTTT	CASSQSIGRQNTGELFF
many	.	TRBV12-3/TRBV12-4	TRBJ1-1	TGTGCCAGCAGTCCGAGTTGGGTGAACACTGAAGCTTTCTTT	CASSPSWVNTEAFF
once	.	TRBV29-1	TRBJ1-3	TGCAGCGTTGAAAAGTTGATTGGGGGCTTCGCTGGAAACACCATATATTTT	CSVEKLIGGFAGNTIYF
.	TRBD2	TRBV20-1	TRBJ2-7	TGCAGTGCTACGGGACTAGCGGGATCCTACGAGCAGTACTTC	CSATGLAGSYEQYF
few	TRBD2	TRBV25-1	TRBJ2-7	TGTGCCAGCAGTGAGGGACTAGCGGGAGTGGGGTCCTACGAGCAGTACTTC	CASSEGLAGVGSYEQYF
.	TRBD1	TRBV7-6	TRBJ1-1	TGTGCCAGCAGCATGGACAGGGGCGGAGTAGCCACTGAAGCTTTCTTT	CASSMDRGGVATEAFF
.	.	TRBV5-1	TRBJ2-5	TGCGCCAGCAGAGGGGCGGGACAACGGGAGACCCAGTACTTC	CASRGAGQRETQYF
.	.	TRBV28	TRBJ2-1	TGTGCCAGTAGAAAACTAGTGGGCTCCTCCTCCTACAATGAGCAGTTCTTC	CASRKLVGSSSYNEQFF
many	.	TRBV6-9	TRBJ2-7	TGTGCCAGCAGTTACGTTTCGGGAAGATCTTACGAGCAGTACTTC	CASSYVSGRSYEQYF
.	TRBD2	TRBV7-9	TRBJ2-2	TGTGCCAGCAGCTTAGGGACTAGCATCGGCGGGGAGCTGTTTTTT	CASSLGTSIGGELFF
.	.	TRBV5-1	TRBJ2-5	TGCGCCAGCAGTGCTGGCGTAGACAAAGAGACCCAGTACTTC	CASSAGVDKETQYF
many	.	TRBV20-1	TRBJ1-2	TGCAGTGCTAGAAAGCCTCAGGACATCTTCGGCTACACCTTC	CSARKPQDIFGYTF
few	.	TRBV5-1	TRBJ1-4	TGCGCCAGCAGCTTGGGGCCCAGCACAACTAATGAAAAACTGTTTTTT	CASSLGPSTTNEKLFF
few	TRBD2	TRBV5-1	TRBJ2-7	TGCGCCAGCAGCTTTCGGGCGGGAGTCTACGAGCAGTACTTC	CASSFRAGVYEQYF
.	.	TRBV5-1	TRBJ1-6	TGCGCCAGCAGTGTAAGTCCGGACCGAGATAATTCACCCCTCCACTTT	CASSVSPDRDNSPLHF
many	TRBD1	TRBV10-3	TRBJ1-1	TGTGCCATCAGTGGGGGTGACAGGGGACCTATGAACACTGAAGCTTTCTTT	CAISGGDRGPMNTEAFF
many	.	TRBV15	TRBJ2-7	TGTGCCACCAGCCCGACGACAGCCTCCTACGAGCAGTACTTC	CATSPTTASYEQYF
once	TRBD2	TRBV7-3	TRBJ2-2	TGTGCCAGCAGTTTAGCGGGAGTCTCCACCGGGGAGCTGTTTTTT	CASSLAGVSTGELFF
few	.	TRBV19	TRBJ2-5	TGTGCCAAGGCTGACTTACAAGAGACCCAGTACTTC	CAKADLQETQYF
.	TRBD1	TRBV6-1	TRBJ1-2	TGTGCCAGCAGCCTTGAAAGGACAGGTGCGGATGGCTACACCTTC	CASSLERTGADGYTF
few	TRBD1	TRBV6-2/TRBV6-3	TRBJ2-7	TGTGCCAGCTCCAGGACAGGGGTGGCGCAGTACTTC	CASSRTGVAQYF
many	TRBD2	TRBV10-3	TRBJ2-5	TGTGCCATCAGTGAGGGGAGGGGACCGTACCAAGAGACCCAGTACTTC	CAISEGRGPYQETQYF
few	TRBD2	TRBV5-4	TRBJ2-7	TGTGCCAGCACTGAAGCGGGAGGGCCGGGGGAGCAGTACTTC	CASTEAGGPGEQYF
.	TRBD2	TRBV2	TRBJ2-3	TGTGCCAGCACTCTAAGAGCGGGAGGAGGGGATACGCAGTATTTT	CASTLRAGGGDTQYF
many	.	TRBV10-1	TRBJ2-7	TGCGCCAGCAGTGGGACGCCCATGTACGAGCAGTACTTC	CASSGTPMYEQYF
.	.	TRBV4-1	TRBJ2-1	TGCGCCAGCAGCCAAAGCGCGAGCTCCTACAATGAGCAGTTCTTC	CASSQSASSYNEQFF
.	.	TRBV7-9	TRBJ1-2	TGTGCCAGCAGCTCCGTAGAAGGGACGGATACGGCTAACTATGGCTACACCTTC	CASSSVEGTDTANYGYTF
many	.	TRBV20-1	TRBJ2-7	TGCAGTGCTAGAGATCAAGGGTCCGGGGGCGAGCAGTACTTC	CSARDQGSGGEQYF
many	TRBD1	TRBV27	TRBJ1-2	TGTGCCAGCAACTCGGGACAGGGGATGAGAGGGAACTATGGCTACACCTTC	CASNSGQGMRGNYGYTF
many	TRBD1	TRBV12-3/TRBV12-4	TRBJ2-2	TGTGCCAGCAGCAACAGGGGGCCCTGGAGCGGGGAGCTGTTTTTT	CASSNRGPWSGELFF
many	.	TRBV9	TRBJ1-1	TGTGCCAGCAGCGTAGAGGCAGGGGTGAACACTGAAGCTTTCTTT	CASSVEAGVNTEAFF
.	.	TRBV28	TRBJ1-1	TGTGCCAGCAGTTTCATAGGAATTCAGGATACGAACACTGAAGCTTTCTTT	CASSFIGIQDTNTEAFF
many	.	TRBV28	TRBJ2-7	TGTGCCAGCAGTTCATACAGGGTCCCCTACGAGCAGTACTTC	CASSSYRVPYEQYF
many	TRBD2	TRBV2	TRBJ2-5	TGTGCCAGCAGTGGGGGACTAGCGAATCGACAAGAGACCCAGTACTTC	CASSGGLANRQETQYF
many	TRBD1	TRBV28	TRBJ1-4	TGTGCCAGCTCTCTGACAGGGATTGATGAAAAACTGTTTTTT	CASSLTGIDEKLFF
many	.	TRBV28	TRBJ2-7	TGTGCCAGCAGTTTAGGACTAGGGGGCGAGCAGTACTTC	CASSLGLGGEQYF
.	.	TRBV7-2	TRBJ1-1	TGTGCCAGCAGTCGAATCGGGAGGGGGGAGAACACTGAAGCTTTCTTT	CASSRIGRGENTEAFF
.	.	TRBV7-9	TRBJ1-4	TGTGCCAGCAGATCAGACGGAGAAAAACTGTTTTTT	CASRSDGEKLFF
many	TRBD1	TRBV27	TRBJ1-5	TGTGCCAGCAGTGATATGGACAGGACGTCCCGACAGCATTTT	CASSDMDRTSRQHF
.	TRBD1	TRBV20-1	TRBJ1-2	TGCAGTGCCCGAAGCCAGGGGGCAGGAGCTAGCTATGGCTACACCTTC	CSARSQGAGASYGYTF
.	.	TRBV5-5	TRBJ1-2	TGTGCCAGCACCCAAACACGACAGACCTACTATGGCTACACCTTC	CASTQTRQTYYGYTF
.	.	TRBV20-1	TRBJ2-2	TGCAGTGCTAGAGATCGGGGGCGGGCGCTCACCGGGGAGCTGTTTTTT	CSARDRGRALTGELFF
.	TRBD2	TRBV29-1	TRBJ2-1	TGCAGCTTACGGACTAGCGGGAGTTACAATGAGCAGTTCTTC	CSLRTSGSYNEQFF
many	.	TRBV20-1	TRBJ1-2	TGCAGTGCGAGGAGTGGATCTAACTATGGCTACACCTTC	CSARSGSNYGYTF
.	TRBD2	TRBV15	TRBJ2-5	TGTGCCACCAGCGGGGGGGGGGAGGGAGAGACCCAGTACTTC	CATSGGGEGETQYF
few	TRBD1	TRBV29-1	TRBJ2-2	TGCAGCGTTGACCGGGGACAGGGGAACACCGGGGAGCTGTTTTTT	CSVDRGQGNTGELFF
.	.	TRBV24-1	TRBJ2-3	TGTGCCACCAGTGTTTCAGGGCGCACAGATACGCAGTATTTT	CATSVSGRTDTQYF
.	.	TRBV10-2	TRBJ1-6	TGCGCCAGCAGTGAGCCTTCAGGGTGGGGTTCACCCCTCCACTTT	CASSEPSGWGSPLHF
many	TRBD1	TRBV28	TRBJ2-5	TGTGCCAGCACTATAGACAGGGGACCACAAGAGACCCAGTACTTC	CASTIDRGPQETQYF
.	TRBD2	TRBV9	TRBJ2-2	TGTGCCAGCAGCGTAGAGGCTGGCGGGAGGCCGAACACCGGGGAGCTGTTTTTT	CASSVEAGGRPNTGELFF